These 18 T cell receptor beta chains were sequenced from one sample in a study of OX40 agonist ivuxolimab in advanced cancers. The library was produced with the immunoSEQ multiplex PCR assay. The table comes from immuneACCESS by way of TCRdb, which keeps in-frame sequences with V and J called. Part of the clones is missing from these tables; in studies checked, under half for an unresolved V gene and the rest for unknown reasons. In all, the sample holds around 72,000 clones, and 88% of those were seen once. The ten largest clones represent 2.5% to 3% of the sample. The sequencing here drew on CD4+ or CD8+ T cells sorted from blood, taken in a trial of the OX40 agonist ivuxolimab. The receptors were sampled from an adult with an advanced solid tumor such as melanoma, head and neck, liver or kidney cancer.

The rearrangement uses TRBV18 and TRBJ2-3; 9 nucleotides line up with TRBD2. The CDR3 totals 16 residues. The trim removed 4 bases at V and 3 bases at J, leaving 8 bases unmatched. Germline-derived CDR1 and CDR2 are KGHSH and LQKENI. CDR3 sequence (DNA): TGTGCCAGCTCACTGACTAGCGGTCAGGGAACAGATACGCAGTATTTT. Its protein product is CASSLTSGQGTDTQYF.

CDR3 nucleotides: TGTGCCAGTAACAGGGCTAACTATGGCTACACCTTC. This gives the protein CASNRANYGYTF. This rearrangement joins TRBV6-1 to TRBJ1-2; D may be TRBD1 (6 bases). CDR1 and CDR2 (germline): MNHNS, SASEGT. Trimming took off 9 bases at V and 0 bases at J, with 8 bases between the two ends. The CDR3 has 12 residues.

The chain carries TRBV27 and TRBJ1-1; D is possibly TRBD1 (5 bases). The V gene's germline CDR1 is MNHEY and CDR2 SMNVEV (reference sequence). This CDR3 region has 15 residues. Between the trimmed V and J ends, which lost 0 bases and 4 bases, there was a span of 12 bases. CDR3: CASSLSPGAVTEAFF. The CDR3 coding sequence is TGTGCCAGCAGTTTATCGCCTGGGGCGGTCACTGAAGCTTTCTTT.

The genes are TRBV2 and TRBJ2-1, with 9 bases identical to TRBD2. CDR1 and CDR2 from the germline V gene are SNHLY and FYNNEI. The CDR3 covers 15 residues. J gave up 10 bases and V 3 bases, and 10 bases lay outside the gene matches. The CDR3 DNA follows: TGTGCCAGCAGTGAGGATAGCGGGGGCCGACAAGAGCAGTTCTTC. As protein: CASSEDSGGRQEQFF.

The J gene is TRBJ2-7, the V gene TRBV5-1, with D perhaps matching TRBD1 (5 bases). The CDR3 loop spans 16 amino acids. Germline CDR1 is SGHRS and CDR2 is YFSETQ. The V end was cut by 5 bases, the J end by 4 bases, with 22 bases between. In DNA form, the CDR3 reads TGCGCCAGCAGTATTGGGGCGGCTAGGGGTATTTACGAGCAGTACTTC. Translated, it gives CASSIGAARGIYEQYF.

DNA of the CDR3: TGTGCCAGCAGCTTAGCTCAGGGGGGCGAGACCCAGTACTTC. It encodes CASSLAQGGETQYF. The chain recombines TRBV7-9 with TRBJ2-5; D might be TRBD1 (7 bases). CDR1 and CDR2 from the germline V gene are SEHNR and FQNEAQ (reference sequence). The CDR3 covers 14 residues. V was shortened by 0 bases and J by 5 bases, with 10 bases between the two germline ends.

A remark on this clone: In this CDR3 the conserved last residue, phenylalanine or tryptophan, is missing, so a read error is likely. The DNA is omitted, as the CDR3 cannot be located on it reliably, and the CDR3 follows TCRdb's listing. The CDR3 sequence is CASSIGDKWAL. The chain uses TRBV19 and TRBJ1-1; the listed D gene, TRBD1, was not tested against the DNA. The CDR3 spans 11 amino acids, including both terminal residues. The germline CDR1 and CDR2 sequences are LNHDA and SQIVND (reference sequence).

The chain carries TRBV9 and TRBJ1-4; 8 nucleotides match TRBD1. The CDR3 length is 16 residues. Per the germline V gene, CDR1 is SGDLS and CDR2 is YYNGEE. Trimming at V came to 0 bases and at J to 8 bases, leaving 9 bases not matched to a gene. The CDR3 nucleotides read TGTGCCAGCAGCGTAGCTGGGGGGACAGGTGGAGAAAAACTGTTTTTT. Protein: CASSVAGGTGGEKLFF.

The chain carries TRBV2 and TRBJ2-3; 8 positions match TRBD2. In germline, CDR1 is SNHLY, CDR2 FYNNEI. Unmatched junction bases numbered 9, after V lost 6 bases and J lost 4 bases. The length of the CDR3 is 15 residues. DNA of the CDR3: TGTGCCAGCAGCCCCGGGAGGGGGGGCGCAGATACGCAGTATTTT. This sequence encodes CASSPGRGGADTQYF.

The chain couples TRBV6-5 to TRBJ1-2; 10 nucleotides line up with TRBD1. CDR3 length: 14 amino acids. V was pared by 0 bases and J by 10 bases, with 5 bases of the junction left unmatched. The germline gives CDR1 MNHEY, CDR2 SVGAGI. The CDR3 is CASSYSPGQGIYTF. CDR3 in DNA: TGTGCCAGCAGTTACTCTCCGGGACAGGGGATCTACACCTTC.

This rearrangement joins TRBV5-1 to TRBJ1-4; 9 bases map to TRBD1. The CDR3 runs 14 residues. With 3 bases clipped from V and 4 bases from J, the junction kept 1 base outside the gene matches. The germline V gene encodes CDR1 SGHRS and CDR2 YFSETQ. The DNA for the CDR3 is TGCGCCAGCAGCTCGGGACAGGGTAATGAAAAACTGTTTTTT. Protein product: CASSSGQGNEKLFF.

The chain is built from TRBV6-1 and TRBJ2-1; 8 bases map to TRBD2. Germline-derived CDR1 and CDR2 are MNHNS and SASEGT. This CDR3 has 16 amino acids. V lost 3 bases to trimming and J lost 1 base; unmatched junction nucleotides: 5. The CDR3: CASSDLVAGSYNEQFF. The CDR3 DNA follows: TGTGCCAGCAGTGATCTTGTAGCGGGGTCCTACAATGAGCAGTTCTTC.

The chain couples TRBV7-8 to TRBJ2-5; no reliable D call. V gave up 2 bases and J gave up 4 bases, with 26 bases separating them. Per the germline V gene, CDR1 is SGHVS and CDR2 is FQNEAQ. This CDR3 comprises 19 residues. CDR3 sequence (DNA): TGTGCCAGCAGCTTATTAAGGGTCCTCTATACGGTGGGCCTAGAGACCCAGTACTTC. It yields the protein CASSLLRVLYTVGLETQYF.

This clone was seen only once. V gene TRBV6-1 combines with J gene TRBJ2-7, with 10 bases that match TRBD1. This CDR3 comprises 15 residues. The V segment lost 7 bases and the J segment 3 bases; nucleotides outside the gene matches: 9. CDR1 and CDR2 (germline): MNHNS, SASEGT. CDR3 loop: CASNSVDRGFYEQYF. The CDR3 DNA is TGTGCCAGCAACTCCGTGGACAGGGGGTTCTACGAGCAGTACTTC.

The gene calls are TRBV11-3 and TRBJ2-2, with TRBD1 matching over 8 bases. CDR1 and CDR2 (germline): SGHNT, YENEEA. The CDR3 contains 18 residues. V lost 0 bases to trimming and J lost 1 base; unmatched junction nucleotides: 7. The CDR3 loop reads CASSLDRLGQVNTGELFF. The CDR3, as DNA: TGTGCCAGCAGCTTAGATCGGTTGGGACAGGTGAACACCGGGGAGCTGTTTTTT.

CDR3 residues: CASKKGSTAYEQYF. The CDR3 DNA reads TGTGCCAGCAAAAAGGGGTCCACGGCCTACGAGCAGTACTTC. V usage is TRBV2 and J usage is TRBJ2-7; TRBD1 is a possible D gene (5 bases). Germline CDR1 and CDR2: SNHLY and FYNNEI. Between the trimmed V and J ends, which lost 7 bases and 2 bases, there was a span of 15 bases. This CDR3 is built from 14 residues.

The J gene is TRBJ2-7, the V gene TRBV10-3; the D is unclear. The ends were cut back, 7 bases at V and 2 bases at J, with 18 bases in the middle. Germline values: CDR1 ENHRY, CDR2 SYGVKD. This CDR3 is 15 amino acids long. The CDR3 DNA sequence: TGTGCCATCAAGAGTGGGGAAGGCAGAGCCTACGAGCAGTACTTC. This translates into CAIKSGEGRAYEQYF.

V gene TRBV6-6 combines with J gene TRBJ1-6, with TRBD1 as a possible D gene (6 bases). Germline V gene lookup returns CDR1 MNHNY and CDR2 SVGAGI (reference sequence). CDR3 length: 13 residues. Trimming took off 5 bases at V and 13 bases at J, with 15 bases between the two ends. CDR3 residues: CASSNRDTQPLHF. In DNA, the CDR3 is TGTGCCAGCAGTAACCGGGACACCCAGCCCCTCCACTTT.